The next 32 T cell receptor beta chains were all read from a single sample in a study of cytomegalovirus exposure and HLA in healthy donors. Vbeta (60) and Jbeta (13) primers were used in the PCR. Generated by immunoSEQ multiplex PCR, the TCRdb table keeps only in-frame clones and is missing some. This sample has 150,000 to 200,000 clones; around 78% occur once, and the top ten carry approximately 1.5%. Sequencing was done on a sample of PBMCs. All receptors derive from a man in his forties in good health and CMV-seronegative.

This chain uses TRBV6-1 with TRBJ1-2; the D is unclear. V shed 5 bases and J shed 1 base, with 8 bases lying between them. This CDR3 spans 13 amino acids. The V gene's germline CDR1 is MNHNS and CDR2 SASEGT. CDR3 amino acids: CASSYGGNYGYTF. DNA of the CDR3: TGTGCCAGCAGTTATGGCGGTAACTATGGCTACACCTTC.

The V call is TRBV14, the J call TRBJ2-1; TRBD2 is a possible D gene (6 bases). CDR3 length: 13 residues. Trimming shortened V by 4 bases and J by 10 bases, and 14 bases separated the two germline ends. CDR1 is SGHDN and CDR2 is FVKESK in the germline V gene. The CDR3, as DNA: TGTGCCAGCAGCCTCGGGACTCGCCGGGAGCAGTTCTTC. Its protein is CASSLGTRREQFF.

The chain links TRBV28 to TRBJ2-1; maybe TRBD2 (5 bases). The CDR3 is made up of 15 amino acids. The germline V gene has CDR1 MDHEN and CDR2 SYDVKM. Trimming took off 7 bases at V and 8 bases at J, with 21 bases between the two ends. CDR3 sequence reads: CASTSTSARADEQFF. The DNA of the CDR3 is TGTGCCAGCACATCGACAAGCGCGAGGGCCGATGAGCAGTTCTTC.

The chain combines TRBV7-9 with TRBJ2-7; maybe TRBD2 (7 bases). The V and J ends lost 5 bases and 4 bases respectively, with 15 bases between them. The CDR3 length is 14 residues. From germline, CDR1 is SEHNR and CDR2 FQNEAQ (reference sequence). The CDR3 DNA is TGTGCCAGCAGCCTCATGGGGGGGCAGTACGAGCAGTACGTC. It translates to CASSLMGGQYEQYV.

On this clone itself: Compared with germline, one end of the junction differs, possibly owing to a read error. This chain connects TRBV5-1 to TRBJ2-6; D may be TRBD1 (5 bases). The CDR3 consists of 17 residues. Per germline, CDR1 SGHRS and CDR2 YFSETQ. The CDR3 DNA reads TGCGCCAGCAGCTTGGAGGTTTGGAGCTCTGGGGCCAACGGCCTGACTTTC. This gives the protein CASSLEVWSSGANGLTF. Full variable domain (outside the CDR3, taken from reference TRBV5-1 and TRBJ2-6): KAGVTQTPRYLIKTRGQQVTLSCSPISGHRSVSWYQQTPGQGLQFLFEYFSETQRNKGNFPGRFSGRQFSNSRSEMNVSTLELGDSALYLCASSLEVWSSGANGLTFGAGSRLTVL.

The chain links TRBV5-6 to TRBJ2-7; D may be TRBD2 (6 bases). V was trimmed by 5 bases and J by 3 bases, leaving 12 bases between them. Per the germline V gene, CDR1 is SGHDT and CDR2 is YYEEEE. The CDR3 contains 13 residues. As DNA, the CDR3 is TGTGCCAGCAGTTACCCGGGAGTCTACGAGCAGTACGTC. Its translation is CASSYPGVYEQYV.

This clone was seen a single time. The genes are TRBV9 and TRBJ1-4; 12 bases line up with TRBD1. From germline, CDR1 is SGDLS and CDR2 YYNGEE. V trimming: 0 bases; J trimming: 2 bases; junction bases outside the gene matches: 5. The CDR3 is made up of 18 amino acids. The CDR3 DNA sequence: TGTGCCAGCAGCGTAGACCCGGGACAGGGGGCGACTAATGAAAAACTGTTTTTT. Its translation: CASSVDPGQGATNEKLFF. The variable domain in full, with the rest retrieved from reference TRBV9 and TRBJ1-4, is DSGVTQTPKHLITATGQRVTLRCSPRSGDLSVYWYQQSLDQGLQFLIQYYNGEERAKGNILERFSAQQFPDLHSELNLSSLELGDSALYFCASSVDPGQGATNEKLFFGSGTQLSVL.

This clone was seen just once. CDR3 protein: CASSLGTANYGYTF. The DNA for the CDR3 is TGTGCCAGCAGCTTAGGAACGGCTAACTATGGCTACACCTTC. The V call is TRBV7-2, the J call TRBJ1-2; no clear D gene. Germline assignment: CDR1 SGHTA and CDR2 FQGNSA. The V and J ends lost 1 base and 0 bases respectively, with 6 bases between them. This CDR3 has 14 amino acids.

The chain has TRBV15 and TRBJ2-2; 7 bases agree with TRBD1. The V segment lost 1 base and the J segment 6 bases; nucleotides outside the gene matches: 5. The CDR3 totals 15 residues. CDR1 LNHNV and CDR2 YYDKDF come from the germline V gene (reference sequence). The CDR3 reads CATSRGTGVAGELFF. The CDR3 nucleotides are TGTGCCACCAGCAGAGGTACAGGGGTGGCCGGGGAGCTGTTTTTT.

CDR3 loop: CASSLNTIYF. CDR3 nucleotides: TGTGCCAGCAGCCTTAACACCATATATTTT. This sequence joins TRBV7-9 and TRBJ1-3; no definite D call. CDR1 and CDR2 (germline): SEHNR, FQNEAQ (reference sequence). The germline V and J ends were trimmed by 5 bases and 7 bases, with 3 bases remaining between them. CDR3 length: 10 amino acids.

The gene calls are TRBV2 and TRBJ2-3, with D perhaps TRBD1 (6 bases). In germline, CDR1 is SNHLY, CDR2 FYNNEI. The V gene lost 7 bases and the J gene lost 1 base, with 12 bases spanning the gap. The CDR3 has 14 amino acids. CDR3 sequence reads: CASTGQFRTDTQYF. CDR3 DNA: TGTGCCAGCACTGGACAGTTCCGCACAGATACGCAGTATTTT.

J is TRBJ2-4 and V is TRBV2; 10 bases fit TRBD2. The CDR3 is 17 residues long. Germline V CDR1 and CDR2: SNHLY, FYNNEI. V gave up 3 bases and J gave up 5 bases; unmatched junction bases: 10. CDR3 sequence reads: CASSEVVKREGENIQYF. The CDR3 coding sequence is TGTGCCAGCAGTGAGGTGGTAAAGCGGGAGGGTGAAAACATTCAGTACTTC.

The rearrangement links TRBV30 to TRBJ1-1; D remains ambiguous. Trimming removed 3 bases at V and 5 bases at J, with 19 bases between. Per the germline V gene, CDR1 is GTSNPN and CDR2 is SVGIG (reference sequence). The CDR3 sequence is 15 residues long. CDR3 in amino acids: CAWSRHTSGGTEAFF. In nucleotides, the CDR3 is TGTGCCTGGAGCCGTCACACGAGCGGCGGGACTGAAGCTTTCTTT. The full variable domain, in which reference TRBV30 and TRBJ1-1 provide the parts outside the CDR3, is SQTIHQWPATLVQPVGSPLSLECTVEGTSNPNLYWYRQAAGRGLQLLFYSVGIGQISSEVPQNLSASRPQDRQFILSSKKLLLSDSGFYLCAWSRHTSGGTEAFFGQGTRLTVV.

The rearrangement links TRBV30 to TRBJ1-3; D remains ambiguous. CDR3 length: 13 residues. Germline V gives CDR1 GTSNPN, CDR2 SVGIG (reference sequence). The V and J ends lost 2 bases and 4 bases respectively, with 9 bases between them. The CDR3, as DNA: TGTGCCTGGAGTATGTCAGGCGGAAACACCATATATTTT. Translated, it gives CAWSMSGGNTIYF.

This clone was recorded only once. This chain joins TRBV5-4 and TRBJ2-3; 9 bases are a match to TRBD2. The CDR3 spans 16 residues. V dropped 4 bases and J dropped 2; count of bases not matched to a gene: 8. Germline CDR1 and CDR2: SGHNT and YYREEE (reference sequence). This CDR3 reads CASSAVSGRFTDTQYF. CDR3 coding DNA: TGTGCCAGCAGCGCCGTCAGCGGGAGGTTCACAGATACGCAGTATTTT.

J is TRBJ2-6 and V is TRBV5-1; the D is unclear. Deletions cut 4 bases from V and 0 bases from J, with 5 bases between. Germline lookup yields CDR1 SGHRS and CDR2 YFSETQ. CDR3 length: 14 residues. The CDR3 protein is CASSVSSGANVLTF. Here the CDR3 DNA reads TGCGCCAGCAGCGTCAGCTCTGGGGCCAACGTCCTGACTTTC.

This clone came up a few times. The V and J genes are TRBV7-9 and TRBJ2-7; 10 bases fit TRBD2. Per germline, CDR1 SEHNR and CDR2 FQNEAQ (reference sequence). J gave up 2 bases and V 5 bases, and 3 bases lay outside the gene matches. The CDR3 has 14 amino acids. CDR3 nucleotides: TGTGCCAGCAGCACAGCGGGAGGGACCTACGAGCAGTACTTC. This codes for CASSTAGGTYEQYF.

The chain employs TRBV11-3 and TRBJ2-3, with 16 positions matching TRBD2. The V gene end was trimmed by 5 bases and the J gene end by 2 bases; junction bases not matched to a gene: 7. Germline V CDR1 and CDR2: SGHNT, YENEEA. CDR3 length equals 18 residues. CDR3 in DNA: TGTGCCAGCAGCCCGGGACTAGCGGGAGGGCTAATCACAGATACGCAGTATTTT. This codes for CASSPGLAGGLITDTQYF.

This chain connects TRBV23-1 to TRBJ2-7, with TRBD2 identical over 7 bases. TRBV23-1 is classed as an ORF, of uncertain function. This CDR3 is 18 amino acids long. The V segment lost 9 bases and the J segment 0 bases; nucleotides outside the gene matches: 20. The CDR3 region has the DNA TGCGCCAGTCCTCCTTACGGGAGGCGGCCCTTTTGCTCCTACGAGCAGTACGTC. Its translation: CASPPYGRRPFCSYEQYV.

This clone was observed a handful of times. This chain links TRBV5-5 with TRBJ2-7, with D possibly being TRBD2 (5 bases). The germline V gene has CDR1 SGHKS and CDR2 YYEKEE (reference sequence). The CDR3 length is 14 residues. The ends were cut back, 0 bases at V and 4 bases at J, with 11 bases in the middle. This CDR3 reads CASSLGHPGYEQYF. As DNA, the CDR3 is TGTGCCAGCAGCTTGGGACACCCGGGGTACGAGCAGTACTTC.

The chain carries TRBV11-2 and TRBJ1-3, with D unclear. This CDR3 contains 14 residues. CDR1 and CDR2 from the germline V gene are SGHAT and FQNNGV. Trimming pared 3 bases from V and 4 bases from J, leaving 10 bases between. The CDR3 spells CASSFGRGGNTIYF. The CDR3 DNA reads as TGTGCCAGCAGCTTTGGACGAGGGGGAAACACCATATATTTT.

This chain uses TRBV27 with TRBJ2-5; TRBD2 aligns across 11 bases. The DNA end lines up better with TRBJ2-7; the J call may be wrong. The CDR3 is 15 amino acids. Germline V gene sequence: CDR1 MNHEY, CDR2 SMNVEV (reference sequence). The CDR3: CASRAPGLAAYEQYF. DNA of the CDR3: TGTGCCAGCAGGGCACCGGGACTAGCGGCCTACGAGCAGTACTTC.

This chain connects TRBV7-8 to TRBJ1-4; D is uncertain. V was pared by 1 base and J by 0 bases, with 6 bases between. Germline CDR1 is SGHVS and CDR2 is FQNEAQ. CDR3 size: 15 residues. DNA for the CDR3: TGTGCCAGCAGCTTAGAGGGAGCAACTAATGAAAAACTGTTTTTT. It yields the protein CASSLEGATNEKLFF.

This clone appeared a few times. The chain combines TRBV2 with TRBJ2-1; 7 positions match TRBD1. With V trimmed by 7 bases and J by 10 bases, 16 bases remained unmatched. The CDR3 consists of 15 residues. The V gene's germline CDR1 is SNHLY and CDR2 FYNNEI. This chain's CDR3 is CASTPFGTAVREQFF. The CDR3 DNA sequence: TGTGCCAGCACCCCTTTTGGGACAGCCGTTCGAGAGCAGTTCTTC.

V gene TRBV9 combines with J gene TRBJ1-1; D might be TRBD1 (5 bases). The V gene lost 3 bases and the J gene lost 7 bases, with 19 bases spanning the gap. There are 15 residues in the CDR3. Germline CDR1 SGDLS, CDR2 YYNGEE. The CDR3 nucleotides read TGTGCCAGCAGCGCCGCCCGGGGGTTTCCTTTTGAAGCTTTCTTT. Its translation: CASSAARGFPFEAFF.

The V gene is TRBV10-1, the J gene TRBJ1-4, with TRBD1 matching over 9 bases. The junction had 9 bases not matched to a gene; V was cut back by 9 bases and J by 4 bases. This CDR3 spans 15 amino acids. Germline CDR1 reads WNHNN; CDR2 reads SYGVQD (reference sequence). CDR3 in amino acids: CARGGMGQGNEKLFF. DNA for the CDR3: TGCGCCAGGGGGGGGATGGGACAGGGTAATGAAAAACTGTTTTTT.

The chain has TRBV7-8 and TRBJ2-2; 9 bases match TRBD2. In germline, CDR1 is SGHVS, CDR2 FQNEAQ. This CDR3 has 16 residues. The ends lost 2 bases at V and 6 bases at J; junction bases unmatched: 7. The CDR3, as DNA: TGTGCCAGCAGCTTAAGCGGGAGGCAGCAATCCGGGGAGCTGTTTTTT. This gives the protein CASSLSGRQQSGELFF.

The rearrangement links TRBV9 to TRBJ2-5; 7 nucleotides line up with TRBD2. V shed 4 bases, J shed 1 base, and the junction held 7 bases outside the gene matches. Germline V gives CDR1 SGDLS, CDR2 YYNGEE. This CDR3 is 15 amino acids long. In nucleotides, the CDR3 is TGTGCCAGCAGCCCAGCGGGGACGCCCCAAGAGACCCAGTACTTC. Protein: CASSPAGTPQETQYF.

This clone was counted a single time. The V call is TRBV28, the J call TRBJ1-6, with 9 nucleotides matching TRBD1. This CDR3 contains 16 residues. The germline V gene has CDR1 MDHEN and CDR2 SYDVKM. Germline trimming cut 5 bases from V and 6 bases from J; bases unmatched to any gene: 8. CDR3 region: CASSPAGTGLNSPLHF. DNA of the CDR3: TGTGCCAGCAGTCCCGCCGGGACAGGGCTTAATTCACCCCTCCACTTT.

The rearrangement uses TRBV27 and TRBJ2-3; D is unresolved. The CDR3 extends over 15 amino acids. Trimming removed 4 bases from V and 2 bases from J, with 13 bases in between. In germline, CDR1 is MNHEY, CDR2 SMNVEV (reference sequence). CDR3 DNA: TGTGCCAGCAGTTCCCCCGGGTCCTACACAGATACGCAGTATTTT. Protein sequence: CASSSPGSYTDTQYF.

The V gene is TRBV6-5, the J gene TRBJ2-3; 10 positions match TRBD2. CDR3 length: 14 residues. CDR1 and CDR2 (germline): MNHEY, SVGAGI. Unmatched junction bases numbered 3, after V lost 0 bases and J lost 9 bases. The CDR3 nucleotides read TGTGCCAGCAGTTACTCTCTAGCGGGGGTGACGCAGTATTTT. Amino acids: CASSYSLAGVTQYF.

This clone appeared a single time. The gene calls are TRBV15 and TRBJ2-7; 11 nucleotides agree with TRBD2. The trim removed 3 bases at V and 1 base at J, leaving 2 bases unmatched. CDR1 is LNHNV and CDR2 is YYDKDF in the germline V gene (reference sequence). The CDR3 spans 15 residues. This CDR3 is CATSRGTSGSYEQYV. The CDR3 DNA reads TGTGCCACCAGCAGGGGGACTAGCGGATCCTACGAGCAGTACGTC.